These T cell receptor beta chains were read from a single sample in a study of cytomegalovirus exposure and HLA in healthy donors. Only in-frame clones appear in the TCRdb table, and some are missing; sequencing was by immunoSEQ multiplex PCR. The sample carries roughly 150,000 clones, about 75% recorded once. Sequenced: PBMCs. These TCRs come from a male donor in good health and CMV-seronegative. Each CDR3 is given with its conserved first and last residue. D genes are given only for firm matches. Clone size is given for some rows only: seen once, a few or many times, or a class if the clone is expanded.

cdr3_length,v_call,j_call,clone_size,d_call,cdr3_aa,cdr3_nt
15,TRBV5-6,TRBJ2-3,-,TRBD1,CASSLWGTGTDTQYF,TGTGCCAGCAGCTTGTGGGGGACAGGCACAGATACGCAGTATTTT
14,TRBV2,TRBJ1-5,-,-,CASSDRVVHQPQHF,TGTGCCAGCAGTGACAGGGTGGTTCATCAGCCCCAGCATTTT
13,TRBV2,TRBJ1-2,-,TRBD1,CASSGGQGNGYTF,TGTGCCAGCAGCGGGGGACAGGGGAATGGCTACACCTTC
16,TRBV27,TRBJ2-7,-,TRBD2,CASSFLGLGGAYEQYF,TGTGCCAGCAGTTTCCTAGGGCTGGGGGGGGCCTACGAGCAGTACTTC
12,TRBV7-9,TRBJ1-1,-,-,CASSFAGTEAFF,TGTGCCAGCAGCTTTGCCGGCACTGAAGCTTTCTTT
16,TRBV27,TRBJ2-1,few,TRBD2,CASRQNSGSFYNEQFF,TGTGCCAGCCGCCAGAATAGCGGGAGTTTCTACAATGAGCAGTTCTTC
12,TRBV11-2,TRBJ2-7,-,-,CASSLGVYEQYF,TGTGCCAGCAGCCTAGGAGTCTACGAGCAGTACTTC
15,TRBV5-1,TRBJ2-4,-,-,CASSLVRRSADIQYF,TGCGCCAGCAGCTTGGTTCGGAGGTCGGCGGACATTCAGTACTTC
16,TRBV5-1,TRBJ2-3,-,TRBD2,CASSLGGLAIQDTQYF,TGCGCCAGCAGCTTGGGGGGACTAGCGATCCAAGATACGCAGTATTTT
15,TRBV7-3,TRBJ2-1,-,TRBD2,CASSLGVSGGASQFF,TGTGCCAGCAGCTTAGGGGTTAGCGGGGGGGCCTCGCAGTTCTTC